These T cell receptor beta chains were read from a single sample in a study of CD8+CD57+ T cells in acquired aplastic anemia. One entry per CDR3 protein, called by TCRdb with MiXCR from the reads. The sample holds 120,000 or so distinct CDR3 sequences, more than 40% seen once. Sequencing was done on a sample of sorted CD4+, CD8+, or CD8+CD57+ T cells (not recorded which) from PBMCs. These receptors were collected from a human donor in good health, serving as a control. CDR3s include the opening cysteine and the closing phenylalanine or tryptophan. A D gene is named only where the DNA matches it firmly. Expanded clones get a size class; other rows say once, few or many, or leave the size out.

>few|TRBV2|-|14|TRBJ2-7
CASSSGPGVYEQYF
TGTGCCAGCAGCTCGGGCCCCGGGGTCTACGAGCAGTACTTC
>many|TRBV6-2/TRBV6-3|-|15|TRBJ1-2
CASISSRGEGYGYTF
TGTGCCAGCATTTCCTCGCGGGGAGAGGGCTATGGCTACACCTTC
>-|TRBV4-2|-|15|TRBJ2-6
CASSQEQSGANVLTF
TGTGCCAGCAGCCAAGAACAGTCTGGGGCCAACGTCCTGACTTTC
>-|TRBV30|-|18|TRBJ2-1
CAWAPGPRNLGAYNEQFF
TGTGCCTGGGCCCCGGGCCCGAGGAATCTAGGTGCCTACAATGAGCAGTTCTTC
>many|TRBV30|-|11|TRBJ1-1
CAWSLGAEAFF
TGTGCCTGGAGTCTAGGGGCTGAAGCTTTCTTT
>-|TRBV6-1|TRBD2|14|TRBJ2-5
CASSELAGGETQYF
TGTGCCAGCAGTGAACTAGCGGGAGGGGAGACCCAGTACTTC
>many|TRBV5-1|TRBD1|15|TRBJ1-5
CASRLGTGGGQPQHF
TGCGCCAGCAGACTAGGGACAGGCGGAGGTCAGCCCCAGCATTTT
>-|TRBV6-6|TRBD1|15|TRBJ2-7
CASRPGTGVIHEQYF
TGTGCCAGCAGACCCGGGACAGGGGTAATCCACGAGCAGTACTTC
>-|TRBV10-3|TRBD1|16|TRBJ2-3
CAISEPVAGQADTQYF
TGTGCCATCAGTGAGCCCGTCGCGGGACAGGCAGATACGCAGTATTTT
>medium-sized|TRBV19|TRBD1|13|TRBJ1-2
CASRDRGLGGYTF
TGTGCCAGTAGGGACAGGGGTTTAGGTGGCTACACCTTC
>-|TRBV7-2|-|12|TRBJ1-5
CASSFWGQAQHF
TGTGCCAGCAGCTTCTGGGGTCAGGCCCAGCATTTT
>many|TRBV5-6|TRBD1|13|TRBJ1-3
CASSRTGVDTIYF
TGTGCCAGCAGCCGAACAGGGGTAGACACCATATATTTT
>many|TRBV28|TRBD1|16|TRBJ1-2
CASSLSDRGLLSGYTF
TGTGCCAGCAGTTTATCTGACAGGGGCCTACTGAGCGGCTACACCTTC
>many|TRBV6-2/TRBV6-3|-|16|TRBJ2-3
CASSSRSNRATDTQYF
TGTGCCAGCAGTTCCCGCTCAAACAGGGCCACAGATACGCAGTATTTT
>-|TRBV7-6|TRBD2|17|TRBJ2-5
CASSTGLAGAFKETQYF
TGTGCCAGCAGCACGGGACTAGCGGGGGCTTTCAAAGAGACCCAGTACTTC
>-|TRBV7-2|-|12|TRBJ2-1
CASSLDEETQFF
TGCGCCAGCAGCCTGGACGAGGAGACCCAGTTCTTC
>few|TRBV9|-|15|TRBJ2-5
CASSEAFGRQETQYF
TGTGCCAGCAGCGAGGCCTTTGGGCGACAAGAGACCCAGTACTTC